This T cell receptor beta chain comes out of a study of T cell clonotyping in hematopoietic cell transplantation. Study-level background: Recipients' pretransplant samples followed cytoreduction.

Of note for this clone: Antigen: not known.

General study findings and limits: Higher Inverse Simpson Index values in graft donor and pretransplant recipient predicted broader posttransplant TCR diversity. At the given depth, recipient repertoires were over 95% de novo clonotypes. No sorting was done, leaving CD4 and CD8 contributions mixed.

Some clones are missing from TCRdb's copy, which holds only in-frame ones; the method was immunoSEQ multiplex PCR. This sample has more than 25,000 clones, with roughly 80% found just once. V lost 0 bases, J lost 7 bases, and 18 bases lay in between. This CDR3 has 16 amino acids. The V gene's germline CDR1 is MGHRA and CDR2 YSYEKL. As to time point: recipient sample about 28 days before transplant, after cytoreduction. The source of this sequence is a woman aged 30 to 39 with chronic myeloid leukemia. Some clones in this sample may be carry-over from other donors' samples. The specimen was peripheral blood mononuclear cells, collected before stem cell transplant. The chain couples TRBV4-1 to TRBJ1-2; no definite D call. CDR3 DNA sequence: TGCGCCAGCAGCCAAGATCTGGGTTGGGGTTTGATTGGCTACACCTTC. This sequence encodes CASSQDLGWGLIGYTF.